This T cell receptor (beta chain) was identified in a study of cytomegalovirus exposure and HLA in healthy donors. CDR1 ENHRY and CDR2 SYGVKD come from the germline V gene. Trimming at V came to 4 bases and at J to 2 bases, leaving 5 bases not matched to a gene. The length of the CDR3 is 15 residues. This clone turned up a few times. Its antigen is not known. Whole-study findings and limits: About 87% or about 30% of the time was how often most TCR beta V segments were productive, according to an earlier analysis.

The PCR had 60 Vbeta and 13 Jbeta primers. Sequencing was performed with immunoSEQ multiplex PCR; in TCRdb, only in-frame clones are kept and a portion is missing. The repertoire holds over 150,000 clones, with 80% to 90% as singletons. This receptor was identified in a male donor in good health and CMV-seronegative. The sequencing sample was made of PBMCs. This chain joins TRBV10-3 and TRBJ2-5; 9 bases align to TRBD2. The CDR3 loop is CAISASGGTQETQYF. The CDR3 DNA sequence: TGTGCCATCAGTGCCAGCGGGGGGACACAAGAGACCCAGTACTTC.